This T cell receptor beta chain was recorded in a study of blood T cells in healthy people across ages. V was clipped by 10 bases and J by 4 bases, with 12 bases between them. Germline assignment: CDR1 SEHNR and CDR2 FQNEAQ (reference sequence). CDR3 size: 12 residues. A J-beta primer mix and a sample-barcoded 5' primer were used in a second PCR of about 7 to 12 cycles. One entry per CDR3 protein, called by TCRdb with MiXCR from the 5' RACE reads. The sample contains over 600,000 distinct CDR3 sequences, approximately 40% of which appear only once. Sequenced input: blood. The TCR sequence derives from a man of 80 years or more in good health. The chain uses TRBV7-9 and TRBJ2-3, with TRBD2 as a possible D gene (7 bases). The CDR3 is CATEGGADTQYF. The DNA of the CDR3 is TGTGCCACCGAGGGGGGGGCAGATACGCAGTATTTT.